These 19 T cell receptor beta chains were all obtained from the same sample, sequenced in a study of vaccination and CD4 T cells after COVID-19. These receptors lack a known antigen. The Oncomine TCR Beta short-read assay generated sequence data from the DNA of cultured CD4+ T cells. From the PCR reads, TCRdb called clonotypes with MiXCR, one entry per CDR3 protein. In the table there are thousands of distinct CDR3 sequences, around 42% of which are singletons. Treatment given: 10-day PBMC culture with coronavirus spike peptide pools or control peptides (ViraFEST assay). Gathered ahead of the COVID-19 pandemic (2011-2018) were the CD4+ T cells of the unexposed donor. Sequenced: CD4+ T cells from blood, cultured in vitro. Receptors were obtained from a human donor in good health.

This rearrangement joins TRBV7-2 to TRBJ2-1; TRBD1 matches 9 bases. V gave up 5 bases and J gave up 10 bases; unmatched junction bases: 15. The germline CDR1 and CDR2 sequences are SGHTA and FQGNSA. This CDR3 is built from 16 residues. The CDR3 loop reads CASSLAGDRDLLEQFF. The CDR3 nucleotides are TGTGCCAGCAGCCTTGCTGGGGACAGGGATTTATTGGAGCAGTTCTTC. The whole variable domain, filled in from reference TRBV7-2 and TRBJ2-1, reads GAGVSQSPSNKVTEKGKDVELRCDPISGHTALYWYRQSLGQGLEFLIYFQGNSAPDKSGLPSDRFSAERTGGSVSTLTIQRTQQEDSAVYLCASSLAGDRDLLEQFFGPGTRLTVL.

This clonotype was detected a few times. The CDR3 DNA sequence: TGTGCCAGCAGCCAAGATAAGCGGGAACAAGAGACCCAGTACTTC. Its protein product is CASSQDKREQETQYF. The chain uses TRBV4-2 and TRBJ2-5; TRBD2 aligns across 7 bases. CDR1 is LGHNA, CDR2 YNFKEQ, per germline. The V segment lost 0 bases and the J segment 2 bases; nucleotides outside the gene matches: 3. The CDR3 covers 15 residues.

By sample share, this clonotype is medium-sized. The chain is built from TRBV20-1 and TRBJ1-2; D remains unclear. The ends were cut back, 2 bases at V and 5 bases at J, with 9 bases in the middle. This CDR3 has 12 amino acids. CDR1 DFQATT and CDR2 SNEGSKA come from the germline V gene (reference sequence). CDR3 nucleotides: TGCAGTGCTAGAATCCAGACTTATGGCTACACCTTC. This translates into CSARIQTYGYTF.

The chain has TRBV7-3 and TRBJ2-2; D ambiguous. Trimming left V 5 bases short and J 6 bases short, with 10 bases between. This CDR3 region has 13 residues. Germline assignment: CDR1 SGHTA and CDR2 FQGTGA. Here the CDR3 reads CASSLLRSGELFF. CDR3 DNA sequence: TGTGCCAGCAGCCTATTGCGCTCCGGGGAGCTGTTTTTT.

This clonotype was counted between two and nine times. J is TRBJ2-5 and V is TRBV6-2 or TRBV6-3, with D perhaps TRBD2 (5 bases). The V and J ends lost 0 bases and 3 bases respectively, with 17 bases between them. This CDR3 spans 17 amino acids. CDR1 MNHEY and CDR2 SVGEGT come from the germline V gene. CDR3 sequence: CASSYSIGKGSEETQYF. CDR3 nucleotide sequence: TGTGCCAGCAGTTACTCGATCGGGAAGGGTAGTGAAGAGACCCAGTACTTC.

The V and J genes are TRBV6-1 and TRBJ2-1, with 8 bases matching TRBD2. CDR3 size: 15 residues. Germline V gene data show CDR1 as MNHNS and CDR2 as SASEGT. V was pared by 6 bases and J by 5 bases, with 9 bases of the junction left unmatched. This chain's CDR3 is CASSAERGRNNEQFF. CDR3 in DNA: TGTGCCAGCAGCGCGGAGCGGGGGAGAAACAATGAGCAGTTCTTC.

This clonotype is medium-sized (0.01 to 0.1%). CDR3 amino acids: CASSLGSEFYGYTF. CDR3 DNA: TGTGCCAGCAGCTTAGGATCGGAATTCTATGGCTACACCTTC. The chain recombines TRBV11-1 with TRBJ1-2; no reliable D call. The CDR3 totals 14 residues. The V and J ends lost 1 base and 4 bases respectively, with 10 bases between them. The germline V gene encodes CDR1 SGHAT and CDR2 FQDESV (reference sequence).

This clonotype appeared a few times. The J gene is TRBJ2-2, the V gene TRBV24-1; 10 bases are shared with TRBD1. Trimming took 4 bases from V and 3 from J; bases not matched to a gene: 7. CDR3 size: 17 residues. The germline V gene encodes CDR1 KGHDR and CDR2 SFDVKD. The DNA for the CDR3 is TGTGCCACCAGTGAACCCGCCGGGACAGGGGACACCGGGGAGCTGTTTTTT. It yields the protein CATSEPAGTGDTGELFF.

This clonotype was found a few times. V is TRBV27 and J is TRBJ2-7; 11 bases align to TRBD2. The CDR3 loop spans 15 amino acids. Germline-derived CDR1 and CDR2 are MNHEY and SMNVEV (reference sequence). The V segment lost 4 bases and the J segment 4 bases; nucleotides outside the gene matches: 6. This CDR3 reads CASSSTGLAVYEQYF. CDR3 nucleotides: TGTGCCAGCAGTTCAACGGGACTAGCGGTTTACGAGCAGTACTTC.

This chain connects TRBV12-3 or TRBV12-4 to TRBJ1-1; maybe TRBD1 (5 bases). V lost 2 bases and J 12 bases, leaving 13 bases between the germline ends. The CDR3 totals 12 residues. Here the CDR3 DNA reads TGTGCCAGCAGTTTAAGGGGCAGGAGCACTTTCTTT. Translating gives CASSLRGRSTFF.

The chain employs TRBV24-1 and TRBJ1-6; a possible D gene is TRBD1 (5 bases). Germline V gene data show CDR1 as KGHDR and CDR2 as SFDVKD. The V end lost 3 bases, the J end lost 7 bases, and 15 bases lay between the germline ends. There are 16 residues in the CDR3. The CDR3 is CATSDRQGFENSPLHF. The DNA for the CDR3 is TGTGCCACCAGTGATCGCCAGGGCTTTGAGAATTCACCCCTCCACTTT.

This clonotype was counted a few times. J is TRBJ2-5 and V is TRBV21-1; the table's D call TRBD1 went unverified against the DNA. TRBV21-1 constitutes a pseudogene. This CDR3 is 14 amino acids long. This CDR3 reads CASSKEGGQETQYF. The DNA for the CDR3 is TGTGCCAGCAGCAAAGAAGGGGGGCAAGAGACCCAGTACTTC.

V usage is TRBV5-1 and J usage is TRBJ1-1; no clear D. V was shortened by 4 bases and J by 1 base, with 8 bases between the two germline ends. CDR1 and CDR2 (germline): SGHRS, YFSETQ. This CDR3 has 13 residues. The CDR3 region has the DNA TGCGCCAGCAGCCCTACAGCGAACACTGAAGCTTTCTTT. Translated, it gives CASSPTANTEAFF. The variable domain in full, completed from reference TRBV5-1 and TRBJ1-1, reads KAGVTQTPRYLIKTRGQQVTLSCSPISGHRSVSWYQQTPGQGLQFLFEYFSETQRNKGNFPGRFSGRQFSNSRSEMNVSTLELGDSALYLCASSPTANTEAFFGQGTRLTVV.

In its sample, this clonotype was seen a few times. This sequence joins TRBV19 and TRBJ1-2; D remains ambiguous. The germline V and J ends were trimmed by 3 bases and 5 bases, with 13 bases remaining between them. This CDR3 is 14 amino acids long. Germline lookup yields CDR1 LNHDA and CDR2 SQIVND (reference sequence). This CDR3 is CASSIPPRSYGYTF. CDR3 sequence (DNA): TGTGCCAGTAGTATCCCGCCCCGGAGTTATGGCTACACCTTC.

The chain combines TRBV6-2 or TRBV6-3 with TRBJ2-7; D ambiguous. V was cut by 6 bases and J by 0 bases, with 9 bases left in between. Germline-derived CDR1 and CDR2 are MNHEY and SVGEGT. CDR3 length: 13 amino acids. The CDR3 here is CASSPRASYEQYF. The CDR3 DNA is TGTGCCAGCAGCCCCCGAGCCTCCTACGAGCAGTACTTC.

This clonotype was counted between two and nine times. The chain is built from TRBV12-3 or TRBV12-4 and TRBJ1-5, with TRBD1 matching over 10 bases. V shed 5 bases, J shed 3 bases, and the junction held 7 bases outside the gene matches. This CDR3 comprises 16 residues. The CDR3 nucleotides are TGTGCCAGCAGTCTAAGACAGGGGGCGATCAATCAGCCCCAGCATTTT. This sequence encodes CASSLRQGAINQPQHF.

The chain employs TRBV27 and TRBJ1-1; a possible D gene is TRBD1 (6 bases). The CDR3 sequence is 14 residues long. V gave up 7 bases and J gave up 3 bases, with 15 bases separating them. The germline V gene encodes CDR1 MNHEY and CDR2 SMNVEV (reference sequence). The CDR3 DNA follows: TGTGCCAGCAAGGGGGAAGGGAGGCACACTGAAGCTTTCTTT. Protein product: CASKGEGRHTEAFF.

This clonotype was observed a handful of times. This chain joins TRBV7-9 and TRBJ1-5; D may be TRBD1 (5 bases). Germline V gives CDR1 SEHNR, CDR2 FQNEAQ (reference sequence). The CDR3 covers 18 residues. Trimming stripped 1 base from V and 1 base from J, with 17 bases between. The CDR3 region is CASSLVWIDSGSNQPQHF. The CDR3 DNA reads TGTGCCAGCAGCTTAGTGTGGATAGACAGCGGGAGCAATCAGCCCCAGCATTTT.

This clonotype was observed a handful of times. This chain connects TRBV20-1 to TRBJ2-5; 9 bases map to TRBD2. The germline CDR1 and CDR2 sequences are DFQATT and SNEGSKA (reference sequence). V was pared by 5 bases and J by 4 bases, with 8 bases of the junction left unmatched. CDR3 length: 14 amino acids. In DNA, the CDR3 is TGCAGTGCTCCTACTAGCGGGCGGGGAGAGACCCAGTACTTC. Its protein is CSAPTSGRGETQYF.